The following is a TCR beta chain sequence with its context. Its specificity is unknown. These data are taken from a study of Ad26.COV2.S vaccination and SARS-CoV-2 variants. In the study overall: Intramuscular Ad26.COV2.S doses were given once or twice, 56 days apart.

The assay was immunoSEQ multiplex PCR, and TCRdb's table has in-frame clones only and misses some. This sample yields approximately 500,000 clones, of which around nine tenths are seen a single time; around 13% belongs to the top ten. As to treatment: around 19 received Ad26.COV2.S at low or high dose, single or two shots; five or six received placebo; per-sample allocation not given. Vaccine and placebo recipients were sampled on day 63 after the first injection. Whole-study results and caveats: In vaccinated individuals, spike-specific CD8+ and CD4+ T cell responses reportedly displayed substantial breadth.

The CDR3 contains 14 residues. The V and J ends lost 4 bases and 14 bases, in that order; junction bases with no gene match: 13. Germline values: CDR1 GTSNPN, CDR2 SVGIG (reference sequence). This receptor was identified in a person aged 18-60 years who received the Ad26.COV2.S COVID-19 vaccine or a placebo. This chain uses TRBV30 with TRBJ1-4, with 10 bases fitting TRBD1. This specimen was peripheral blood, taken in a trial of Ad26.COV2.S vaccine versus placebo. This CDR3 reads CAWNYGTGVPPLFF. The CDR3 DNA is TGTGCCTGGAATTACGGGACAGGGGTCCCTCCGCTGTTTTTT.